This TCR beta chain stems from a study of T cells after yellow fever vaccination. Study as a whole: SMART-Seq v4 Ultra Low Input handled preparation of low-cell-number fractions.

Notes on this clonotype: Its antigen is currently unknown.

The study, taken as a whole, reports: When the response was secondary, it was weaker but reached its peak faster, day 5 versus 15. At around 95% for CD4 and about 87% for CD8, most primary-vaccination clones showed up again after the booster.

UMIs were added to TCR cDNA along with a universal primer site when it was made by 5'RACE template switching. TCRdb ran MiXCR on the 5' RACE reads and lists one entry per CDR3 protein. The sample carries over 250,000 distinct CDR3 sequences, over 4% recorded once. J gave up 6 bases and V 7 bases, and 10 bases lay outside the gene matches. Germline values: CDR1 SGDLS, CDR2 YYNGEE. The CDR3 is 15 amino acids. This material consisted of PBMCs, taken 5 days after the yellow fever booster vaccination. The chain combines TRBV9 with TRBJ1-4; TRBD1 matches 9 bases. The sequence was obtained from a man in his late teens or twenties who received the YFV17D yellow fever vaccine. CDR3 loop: CASAKRGQGHEKLFF. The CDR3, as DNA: TGTGCCAGCGCAAAGAGGGGACAGGGTCATGAAAAACTGTTTTTT.